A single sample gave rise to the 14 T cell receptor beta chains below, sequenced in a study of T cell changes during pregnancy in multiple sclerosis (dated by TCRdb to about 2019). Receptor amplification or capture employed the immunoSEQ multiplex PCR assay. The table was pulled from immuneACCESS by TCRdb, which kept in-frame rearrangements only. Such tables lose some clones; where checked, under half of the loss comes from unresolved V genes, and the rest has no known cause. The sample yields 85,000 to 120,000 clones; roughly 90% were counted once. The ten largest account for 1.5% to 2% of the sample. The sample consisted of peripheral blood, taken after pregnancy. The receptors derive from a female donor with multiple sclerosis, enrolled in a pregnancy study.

CDR3 nucleotides: TGTGCCATCAGTGAGAATGAACGTAGCCTAGCCAAAAACATTCAGTACTTC. This translates into CAISENERSLAKNIQYF. The chain recombines TRBV10-3 with TRBJ2-4, with D unresolved. The CDR3 runs 17 residues. V was shortened by 2 bases and J by 0 bases, with 14 bases between the two germline ends. Germline CDR1 and CDR2: ENHRY and SYGVKD.

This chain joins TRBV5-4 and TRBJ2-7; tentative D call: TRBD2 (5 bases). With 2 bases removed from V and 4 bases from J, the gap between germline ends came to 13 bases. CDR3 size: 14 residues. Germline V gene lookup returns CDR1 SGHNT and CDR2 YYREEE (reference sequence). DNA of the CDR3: TGTGCCAGCAGCTTAACACCCGGCGGGTACGAGCAGTACTTC. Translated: CASSLTPGGYEQYF.

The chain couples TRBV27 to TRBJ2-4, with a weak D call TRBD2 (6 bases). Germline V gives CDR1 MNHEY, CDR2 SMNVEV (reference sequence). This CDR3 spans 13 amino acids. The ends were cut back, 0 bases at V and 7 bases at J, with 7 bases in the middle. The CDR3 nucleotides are TGTGCCAGCAGTTTATCAGGGACTAACATTCAGTACTTC. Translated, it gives CASSLSGTNIQYF.

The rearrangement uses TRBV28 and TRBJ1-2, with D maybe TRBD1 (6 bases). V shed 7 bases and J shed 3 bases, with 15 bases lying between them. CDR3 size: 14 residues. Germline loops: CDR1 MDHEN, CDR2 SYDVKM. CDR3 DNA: TGTGCCAGCACTTGGGGACAAGTCGACTATGGCTACACCTTC. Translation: CASTWGQVDYGYTF.

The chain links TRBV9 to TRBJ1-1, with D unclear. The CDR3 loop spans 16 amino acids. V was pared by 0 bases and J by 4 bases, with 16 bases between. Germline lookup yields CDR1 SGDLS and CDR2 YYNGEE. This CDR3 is CASSVVAQTAGTEAFF. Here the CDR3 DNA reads TGTGCCAGCAGCGTAGTAGCCCAAACGGCGGGCACTGAAGCTTTCTTT.

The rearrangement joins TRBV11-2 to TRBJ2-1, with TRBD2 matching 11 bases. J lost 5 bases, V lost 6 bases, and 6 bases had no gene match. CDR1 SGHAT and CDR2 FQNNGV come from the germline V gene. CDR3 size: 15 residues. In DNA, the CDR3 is TGTGCCAGCAGGCAACGGGGACTAGCGGACAATGAGCAGTTCTTC. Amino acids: CASRQRGLADNEQFF.

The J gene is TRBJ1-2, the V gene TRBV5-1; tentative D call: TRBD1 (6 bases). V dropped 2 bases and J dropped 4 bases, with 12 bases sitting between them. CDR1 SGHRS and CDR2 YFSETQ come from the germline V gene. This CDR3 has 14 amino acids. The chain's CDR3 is CASSLIGTSYGYTF. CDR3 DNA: TGCGCCAGCAGCTTAATAGGGACAAGCTATGGCTACACCTTC.

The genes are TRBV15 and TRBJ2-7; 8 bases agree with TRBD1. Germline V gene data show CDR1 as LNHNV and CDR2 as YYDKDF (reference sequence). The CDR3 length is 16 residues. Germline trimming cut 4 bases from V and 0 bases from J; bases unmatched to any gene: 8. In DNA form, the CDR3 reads TGTGCCACCAGCATGCCGGGACAGGACCCCTCCTACGAGCAGTACTTC. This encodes CATSMPGQDPSYEQYF.

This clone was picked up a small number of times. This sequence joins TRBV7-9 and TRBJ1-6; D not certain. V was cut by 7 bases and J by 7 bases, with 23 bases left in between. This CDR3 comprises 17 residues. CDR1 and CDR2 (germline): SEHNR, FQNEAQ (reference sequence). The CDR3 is CASNPASQDGRNSPLHF. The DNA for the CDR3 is TGTGCCAGCAACCCCGCTTCTCAGGACGGGAGAAATTCACCCCTCCACTTT.

The CDR3 DNA follows: TGTGCCAGCAGACCCGACAGGATCTATGGCTACACCTTC. As protein: CASRPDRIYGYTF. The chain uses TRBV9 and TRBJ1-2; D perhaps matches TRBD1 (6 bases). V lost 5 bases to trimming and J lost 4 bases, with 12 bases between them. Germline values: CDR1 SGDLS, CDR2 YYNGEE. The CDR3 extends over 13 amino acids.

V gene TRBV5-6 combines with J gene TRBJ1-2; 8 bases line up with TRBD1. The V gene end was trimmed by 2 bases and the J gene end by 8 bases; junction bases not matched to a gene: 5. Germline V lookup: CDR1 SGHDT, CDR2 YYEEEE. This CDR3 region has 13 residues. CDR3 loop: CASSLQGVEGYTF. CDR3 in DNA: TGTGCCAGCAGCTTACAGGGGGTCGAAGGCTACACCTTC. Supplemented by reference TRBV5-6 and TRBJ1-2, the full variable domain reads DAGVTQSPTHLIKTRGQQVTLRCSPKSGHDTVSWYQQALGQGPQFIFQYYEEEERQRGNFPDRFSGHQFPNYSSELNVNALLLGDSALYLCASSLQGVEGYTFGSGTRLTVV.

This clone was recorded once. As DNA, the CDR3 is TGCAGTGTTCTGGGGGGGGATACGCAGTATTTT. Translation gives CSVLGGDTQYF. The chain uses TRBV20-1 and TRBJ2-3, with 7 bases matching TRBD2. Germline values: CDR1 DFQATT, CDR2 SNEGSKA (reference sequence). The J segment lost 6 bases and the V segment lost 7 bases, leaving 4 bases of the junction unmatched. The CDR3 covers 11 residues.

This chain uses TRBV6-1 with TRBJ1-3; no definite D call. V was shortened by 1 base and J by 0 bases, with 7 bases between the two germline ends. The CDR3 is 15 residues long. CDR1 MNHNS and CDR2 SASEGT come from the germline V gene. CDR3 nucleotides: TGTGCCAGCAGTGAAGATTTGAGCTCTGGAAACACCATATATTTT. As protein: CASSEDLSSGNTIYF.

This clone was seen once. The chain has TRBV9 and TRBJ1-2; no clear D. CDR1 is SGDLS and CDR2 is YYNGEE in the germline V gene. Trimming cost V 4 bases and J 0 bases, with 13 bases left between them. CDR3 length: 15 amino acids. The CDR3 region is CASSPRLIANYGYTF. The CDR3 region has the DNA TGTGCCAGCAGCCCCCGGTTAATAGCTAACTATGGCTACACCTTC.